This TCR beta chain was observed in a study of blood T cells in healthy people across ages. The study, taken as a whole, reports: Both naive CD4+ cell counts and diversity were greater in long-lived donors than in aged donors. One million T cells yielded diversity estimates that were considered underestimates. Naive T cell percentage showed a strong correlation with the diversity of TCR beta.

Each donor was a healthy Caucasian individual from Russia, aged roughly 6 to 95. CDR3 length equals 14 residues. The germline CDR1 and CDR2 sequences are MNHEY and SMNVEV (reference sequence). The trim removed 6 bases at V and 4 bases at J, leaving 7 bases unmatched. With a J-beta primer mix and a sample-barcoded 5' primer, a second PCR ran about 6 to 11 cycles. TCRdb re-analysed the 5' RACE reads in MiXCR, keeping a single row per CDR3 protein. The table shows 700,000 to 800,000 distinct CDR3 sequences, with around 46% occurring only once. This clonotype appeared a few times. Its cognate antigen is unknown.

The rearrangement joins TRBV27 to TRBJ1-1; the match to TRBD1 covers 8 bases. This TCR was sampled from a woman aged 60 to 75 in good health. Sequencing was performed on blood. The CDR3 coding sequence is TGTGCCAGCAGGCCCCAGGGGGCAAGCACTGAAGCTTTCTTT. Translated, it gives CASRPQGASTEAFF.